The clone carrying this TCR beta chain was counted a few times. Its specificity is not known. The J segment lost 4 bases and the V segment lost 4 bases, leaving 0 bases of the junction unmatched. The CDR3 spans 13 residues. From germline, CDR1 is ENHRY and CDR2 SYGVKD. This entry is derived from a study of identical twins. Study conclusions and caveats: Without tracking the same donors, conclusions rested on cross-sectional statistical analysis. Part of the zero-insertion signal could reflect confounding by invariant MAIT and iNKT cells.

From the 5' RACE reads, TCRdb called clonotypes with MiXCR, one entry per CDR3 protein. The sample has some 1,600,000 distinct CDR3 sequences; around 33% are singletons. This sequence originates from a newborn girl in good health. The chain joins TRBV10-3 to TRBJ2-3; 9 nucleotides align to TRBD1. The source material was cord blood. CDR3 DNA: TGTGCCATCAGTGGACAGGGGGCAGATACGCAGTATTTT. Its protein is CAISGQGADTQYF.